Listed below are T cell receptor beta chains from one sample, sequenced in a study of T cell changes during pregnancy in multiple sclerosis. This table comes from immunoSEQ multiplex PCR, and its TCRdb copy is limited to in-frame clones, with some not included. The sample holds about 36,000 clones, 85% to 90% seen once. Here the sequenced sample was CD4+ T cells from peripheral blood mononuclear cells, taken in the first trimester of pregnancy. These receptors were collected from a female donor with multiple sclerosis, enrolled in a pregnancy study. Each CDR3 is given with its conserved first and last residue. Each record gives: clone size, V gene, D gene, J gene, CDR3 DNA, CDR3 protein. D genes are given only for firm matches. Part of the rows lack a size; the others show once, few, many or a class for expanded clones.

-,TRBV27,TRBD1,TRBJ2-3,TGTGCCAGCAGTTTAATGGGACAGGGCACAGATACGCAGTATTTT,CASSLMGQGTDTQYF
once,TRBV5-4,TRBD2,TRBJ2-5,TGTGCCAGCACATCTAGCGGGGGAAGCCAAGAGACCCAGTACTTC,CASTSSGGSQETQYF
-,TRBV19,-,TRBJ1-1,TGTGCCAGTAGTATGATGGGAGAGAACACTGAAGCTTTCTTT,CASSMMGENTEAFF
-,TRBV27,-,TRBJ2-7,TGTGCCAGCACCCCCACACGGGGGGCACTAAACGAGCAGTACTTC,CASTPTRGALNEQYF
-,TRBV25-1,-,TRBJ1-1,TGTGCCAGCAGTGAATATAAGGGGGTGAACACTGAAGCTTTCTTT,CASSEYKGVNTEAFF
-,TRBV4-1,-,TRBJ1-1,TGCGCCAGCAGCCACAGTGGACGTGGAGGTACGAACACTGAAGCTTTCTTT,CASSHSGRGGTNTEAFF
-,TRBV6-5,-,TRBJ1-1,TGTGCCAGCAGTCAAGGGGGACCATTGAACACTGAAGCTTTCTTT,CASSQGGPLNTEAFF
few,TRBV27,-,TRBJ1-1,TGTGCCAGCAGTTTAAGGGGAATGGGCACTGAAGCTTTCTTT,CASSLRGMGTEAFF
-,TRBV6-6,-,TRBJ1-2,TGTGCCAGCAGTGACAGGAACTATGGCTACACCTTC,CASSDRNYGYTF
-,TRBV19,TRBD2,TRBJ2-5,TGTGCCAGTGATAGCGGGAAGGATTTTCTTCGAGAGACCCAGTACTTC,CASDSGKDFLRETQYF
once,TRBV7-8,-,TRBJ2-5,TGTGCCAGCAGCTTAGTCAGAGAGACCCAGTACTTC,CASSLVRETQYF
-,TRBV5-5,TRBD1,TRBJ2-7,TGTGCCAGCAGCAAACGGACAGGGGGCTCCTACGAGCAGTACTTC,CASSKRTGGSYEQYF
few,TRBV6-5,-,TRBJ1-2,TGTGCCAGCAGTTACTCGAGAGGAGTACTTGGCTACACCTTC,CASSYSRGVLGYTF
-,TRBV28,TRBD1,TRBJ2-7,TGTGCCAGCAGATCGACAGGGGACAGCACCTACGAGCAGTACTTC,CASRSTGDSTYEQYF
-,TRBV10-3,TRBD1,TRBJ1-1,TGTGCCATCAGTGATTCGCAGGGGGCGGGTAGGTCGAGAGGAGCTTTCTTT,CAISDSQGAGRSRGAFF
-,TRBV9,TRBD1,TRBJ1-1,TGTGCCAGCAGCGTAGATAACAGGGGAGGCACTGAAGCTTTCTTT,CASSVDNRGGTEAFF
-,TRBV29-1,TRBD1,TRBJ1-4,TGCAGCGCACAGGGGGCAACTAATGAAAAACTGTTTTTT,CSAQGATNEKLFF
-,TRBV5-1,-,TRBJ2-2,TGCGCCAGCAGCTTGGACAGTCCGAACACCGGGGAGCTGTTTTTT,CASSLDSPNTGELFF
-,TRBV25-1,-,TRBJ2-1,TGTGCCAGCAGTGACCCGGGGGACTACAATGAGCAGTTCTTC,CASSDPGDYNEQFF
-,TRBV5-4,-,TRBJ2-4,TGTGCCAGCAGCTTCAGGGAGGCAAACATTCAGTACTTC,CASSFREANIQYF
-,TRBV6-4,TRBD1,TRBJ2-7,TGTGCCAGCAATTACAGGGGATCCTACGAGCAGTACTTC,CASNYRGSYEQYF